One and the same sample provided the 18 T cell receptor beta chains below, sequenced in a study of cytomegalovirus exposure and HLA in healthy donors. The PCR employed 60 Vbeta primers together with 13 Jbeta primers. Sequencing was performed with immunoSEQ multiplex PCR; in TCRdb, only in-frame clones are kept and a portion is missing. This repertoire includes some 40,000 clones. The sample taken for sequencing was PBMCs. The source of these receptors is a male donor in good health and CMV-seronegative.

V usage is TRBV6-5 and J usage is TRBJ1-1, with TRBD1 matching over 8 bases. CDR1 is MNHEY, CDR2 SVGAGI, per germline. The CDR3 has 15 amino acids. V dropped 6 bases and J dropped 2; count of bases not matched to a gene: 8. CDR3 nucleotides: TGTGCCAGCAGCCAGGGGGCGCTCAGAAACACTGAAGCTTTCTTT. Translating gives CASSQGALRNTEAFF.

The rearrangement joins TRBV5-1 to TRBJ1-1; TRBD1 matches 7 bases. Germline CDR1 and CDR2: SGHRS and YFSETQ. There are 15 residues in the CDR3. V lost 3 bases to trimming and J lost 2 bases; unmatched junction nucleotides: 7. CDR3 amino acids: CASSSRGGYNTEAFF. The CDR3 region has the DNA TGCGCCAGCAGCTCCCGAGGGGGCTACAACACTGAAGCTTTCTTT.

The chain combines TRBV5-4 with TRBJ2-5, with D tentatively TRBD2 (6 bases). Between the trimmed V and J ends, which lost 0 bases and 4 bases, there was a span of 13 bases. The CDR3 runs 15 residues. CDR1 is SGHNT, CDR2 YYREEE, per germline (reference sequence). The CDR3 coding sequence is TGTGCCAGCAGCTTGGGTTTGCCTAGCGTAGAGACCCAGTACTTC. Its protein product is CASSLGLPSVETQYF.

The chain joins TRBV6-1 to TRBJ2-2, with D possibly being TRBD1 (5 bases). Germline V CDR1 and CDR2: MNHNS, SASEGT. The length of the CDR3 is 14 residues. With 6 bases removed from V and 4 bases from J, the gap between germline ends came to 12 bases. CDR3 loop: CASRATRGTGELFF. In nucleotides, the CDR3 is TGTGCCAGCAGAGCGACAAGGGGCACCGGGGAGCTGTTTTTT.

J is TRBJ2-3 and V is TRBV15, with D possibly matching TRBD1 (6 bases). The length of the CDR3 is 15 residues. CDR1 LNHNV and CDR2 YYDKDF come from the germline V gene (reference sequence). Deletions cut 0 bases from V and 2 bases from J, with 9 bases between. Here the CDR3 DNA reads TGTGCCACCAGCAGAGACGGACAGAACACAGATACGCAGTATTTT. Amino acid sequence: CATSRDGQNTDTQYF. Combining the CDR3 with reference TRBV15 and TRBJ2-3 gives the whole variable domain DAMVIQNPRYQVTQFGKPVTLSCSQTLNHNVMYWYQQKSSQAPKLLFHYYDKDFNNEADTPDNFQSRRPNTSFCFLDIRSPGLGDTAMYLCATSRDGQNTDTQYFGPGTRLTVL.

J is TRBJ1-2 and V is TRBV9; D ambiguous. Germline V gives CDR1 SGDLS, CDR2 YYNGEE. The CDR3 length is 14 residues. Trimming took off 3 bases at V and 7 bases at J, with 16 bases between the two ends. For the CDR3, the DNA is TGTGCCAGCAGCGCCCAGTCCTATAGCCCTGGCTACACCTTC. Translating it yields CASSAQSYSPGYTF.

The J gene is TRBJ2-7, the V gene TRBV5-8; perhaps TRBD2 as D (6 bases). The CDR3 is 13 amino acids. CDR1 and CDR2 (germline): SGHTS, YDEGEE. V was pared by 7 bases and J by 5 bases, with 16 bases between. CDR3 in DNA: TGTGCCAGCCGGGGGACGCTTGGCCACGAGCAGTACTTC. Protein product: CASRGTLGHEQYF.

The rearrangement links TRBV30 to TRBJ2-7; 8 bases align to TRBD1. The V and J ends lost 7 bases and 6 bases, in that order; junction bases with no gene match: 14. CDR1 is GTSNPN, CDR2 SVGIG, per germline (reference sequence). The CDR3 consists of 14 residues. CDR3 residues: CALRTGTGGVEQYF. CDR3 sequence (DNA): TGTGCCTTACGGACCGGGACAGGCGGAGTCGAGCAGTACTTC.

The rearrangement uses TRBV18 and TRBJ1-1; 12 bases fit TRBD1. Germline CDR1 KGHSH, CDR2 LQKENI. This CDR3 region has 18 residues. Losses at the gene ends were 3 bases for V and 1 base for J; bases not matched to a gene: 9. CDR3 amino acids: CASSPGQGAGGENTEAFF. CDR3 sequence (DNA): TGTGCCAGCTCACCGGGACAGGGGGCCGGAGGCGAGAACACTGAAGCTTTCTTT.

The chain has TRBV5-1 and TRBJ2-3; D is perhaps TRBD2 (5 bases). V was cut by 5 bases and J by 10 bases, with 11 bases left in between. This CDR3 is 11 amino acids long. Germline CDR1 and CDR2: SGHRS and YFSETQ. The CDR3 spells CASSHSGSQYF. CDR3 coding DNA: TGCGCCAGCAGTCATTCGGGATCGCAGTATTTT.

CDR3 nucleotide sequence: TGTGCCAGCAGCTACGGGACTAGCGGGGGGTACGAGCAGTACTTC. This encodes CASSYGTSGGYEQYF. This rearrangement joins TRBV7-6 to TRBJ2-7; TRBD2 matches at 15 bases. The V segment lost 4 bases and the J segment 4 bases; nucleotides outside the gene matches: 2. CDR3 size: 15 residues. In germline, CDR1 is SGHVS, CDR2 FNYEAQ.

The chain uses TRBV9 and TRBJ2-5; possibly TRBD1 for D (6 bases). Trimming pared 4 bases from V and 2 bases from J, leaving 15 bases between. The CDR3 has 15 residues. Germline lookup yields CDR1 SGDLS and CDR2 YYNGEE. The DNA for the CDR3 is TGTGCCAGCAGCCCGCAGGGAAGGGGGCAAGAGACCCAGTACTTC. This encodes CASSPQGRGQETQYF.

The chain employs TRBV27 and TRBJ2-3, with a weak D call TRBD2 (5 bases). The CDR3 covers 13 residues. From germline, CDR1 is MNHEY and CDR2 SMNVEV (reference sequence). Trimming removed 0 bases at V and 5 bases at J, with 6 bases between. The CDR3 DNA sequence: TGTGCCAGCAGTTTATCGGGGAGAGATACGCAGTATTTT. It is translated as CASSLSGRDTQYF.

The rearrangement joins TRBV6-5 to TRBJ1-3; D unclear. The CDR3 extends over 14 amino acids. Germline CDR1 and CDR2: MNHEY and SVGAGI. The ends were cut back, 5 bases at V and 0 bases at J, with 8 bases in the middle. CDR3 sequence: CASSALNSGNTIYF. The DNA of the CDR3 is TGTGCCAGCAGTGCACTTAACTCTGGAAACACCATATATTTT.

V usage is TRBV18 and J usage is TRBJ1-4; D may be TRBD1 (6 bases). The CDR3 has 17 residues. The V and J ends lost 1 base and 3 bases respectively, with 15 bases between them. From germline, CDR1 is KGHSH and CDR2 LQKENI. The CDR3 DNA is TGTGCCAGCTCACCACGTTTACAGGGCGCGGCTAATGAAAAACTGTTTTTT. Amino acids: CASSPRLQGAANEKLFF.

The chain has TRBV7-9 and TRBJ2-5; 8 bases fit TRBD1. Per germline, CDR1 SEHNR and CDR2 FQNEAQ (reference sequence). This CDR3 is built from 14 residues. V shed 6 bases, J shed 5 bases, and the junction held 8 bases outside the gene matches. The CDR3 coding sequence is TGTGCCAGCAGGTCCAGGGGGCCGGGGGAGACCCAGTACTTC. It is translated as CASRSRGPGETQYF.

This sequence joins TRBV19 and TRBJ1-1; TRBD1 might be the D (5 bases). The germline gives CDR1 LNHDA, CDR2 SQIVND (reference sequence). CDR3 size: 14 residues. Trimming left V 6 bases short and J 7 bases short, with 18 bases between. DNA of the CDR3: TGTGCCAGTAGACAGGTTCTAAAGGCCAGTGAAGCTTTCTTT. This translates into CASRQVLKASEAFF.

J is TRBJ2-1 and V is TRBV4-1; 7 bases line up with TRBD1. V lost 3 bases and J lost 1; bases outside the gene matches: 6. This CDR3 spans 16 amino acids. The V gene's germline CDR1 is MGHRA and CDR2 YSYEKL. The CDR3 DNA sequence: TGCGCCAGCAGCCAGGCAGACAGGGATTCCTACAATGAGCAGTTCTTC. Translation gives CASSQADRDSYNEQFF.